This T cell receptor (beta chain) was recovered during a study of cytomegalovirus exposure and HLA in healthy donors. Whole-study results and caveats: Highly shared sequence variants in one cluster were likely a sequencing artifact. Roughly uniform sequencing depth across donors was assumed, possibly incorrectly.

Researchers ran the PCR with 60 Vbeta and 13 Jbeta primers. The assay was immunoSEQ multiplex PCR, and TCRdb's table has in-frame clones only and misses some. Of 180,000 or so clones in the sample, under 90% are singletons; the top ten hold approximately 1.5%. This clone was detected once. The antigen is unknown. The CDR3 totals 13 residues. The germline V gene encodes CDR1 MRHNA and CDR2 SNTAGT. The germline V and J ends were trimmed by 6 bases and 6 bases, with 14 bases remaining between them. The chain joins TRBV6-4 to TRBJ1-1; TRBD1 is a possible D gene (5 bases). This sequence was found in a male donor in good health and CMV-seronegative. Material for sequencing was PBMCs. The CDR3 loop reads CASSREFNAEAFF. CDR3 DNA sequence: TGTGCCAGCAGCAGGGAATTTAACGCTGAAGCTTTCTTT.